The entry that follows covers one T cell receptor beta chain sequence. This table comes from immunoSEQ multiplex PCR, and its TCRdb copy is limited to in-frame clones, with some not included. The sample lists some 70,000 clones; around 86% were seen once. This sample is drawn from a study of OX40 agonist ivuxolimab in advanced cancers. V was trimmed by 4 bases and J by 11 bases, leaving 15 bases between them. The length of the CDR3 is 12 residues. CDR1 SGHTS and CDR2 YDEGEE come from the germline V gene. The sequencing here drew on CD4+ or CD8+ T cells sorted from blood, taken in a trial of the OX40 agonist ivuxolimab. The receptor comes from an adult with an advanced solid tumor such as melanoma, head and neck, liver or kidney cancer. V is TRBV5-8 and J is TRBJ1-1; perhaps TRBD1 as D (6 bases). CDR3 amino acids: CASSPRGFMAFF. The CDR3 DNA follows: TGTGCCAGCAGCCCCAGGGGTTTTATGGCTTTCTTT. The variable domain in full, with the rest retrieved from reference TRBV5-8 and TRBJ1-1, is EAGVTQSPTHLIKTRGQQATLRCSPISGHTSVYWYQQALGLGLQFLLWYDEGEERNRGNFPPRFSGRQFPNYSSELNVNALELEDSALYLCASSPRGFMAFFGQGTRLTVV.